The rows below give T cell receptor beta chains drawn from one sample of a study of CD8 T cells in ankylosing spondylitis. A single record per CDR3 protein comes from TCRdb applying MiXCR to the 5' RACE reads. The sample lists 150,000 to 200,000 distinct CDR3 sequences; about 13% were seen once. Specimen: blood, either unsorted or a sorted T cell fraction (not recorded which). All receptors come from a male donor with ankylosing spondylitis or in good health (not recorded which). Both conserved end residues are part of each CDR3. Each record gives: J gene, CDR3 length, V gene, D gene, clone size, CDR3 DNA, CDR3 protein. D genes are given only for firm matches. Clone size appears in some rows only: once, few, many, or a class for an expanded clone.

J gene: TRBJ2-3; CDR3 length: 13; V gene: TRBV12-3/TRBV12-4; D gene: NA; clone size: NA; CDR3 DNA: TGTGCCAGCAGTTCCCGCTACACAGATACGCAGTATTTT; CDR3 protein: CASSSRYTDTQYF
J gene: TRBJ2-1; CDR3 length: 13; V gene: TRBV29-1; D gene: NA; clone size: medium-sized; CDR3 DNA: TGCAGCGCCGCGGGACAGCGTTACAATGAGCAGTTCTTC; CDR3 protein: CSAAGQRYNEQFF
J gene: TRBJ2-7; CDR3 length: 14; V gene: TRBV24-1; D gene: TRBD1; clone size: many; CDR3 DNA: TGTGCCACCAGTGACCCAGACAGGGTCTACGAGCAGTACTTC; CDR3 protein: CATSDPDRVYEQYF
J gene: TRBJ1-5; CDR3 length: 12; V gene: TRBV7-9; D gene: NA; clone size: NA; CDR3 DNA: TGTGCCAGCAGCTTAGCGGCACAGCCCCAGCATTTT; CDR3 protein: CASSLAAQPQHF
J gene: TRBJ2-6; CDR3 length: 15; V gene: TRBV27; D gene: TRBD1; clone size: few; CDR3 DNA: TGTGCCAGCAGGGGACAGGGTTATGGGGCCAACGTCCTGACTTTC; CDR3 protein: CASRGQGYGANVLTF
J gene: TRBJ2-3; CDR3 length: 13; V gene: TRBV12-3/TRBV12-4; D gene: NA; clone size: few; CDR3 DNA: TGTGCCAGCAGGTCACTAGGGCCCGATACGCAGTATTTT; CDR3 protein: CASRSLGPDTQYF
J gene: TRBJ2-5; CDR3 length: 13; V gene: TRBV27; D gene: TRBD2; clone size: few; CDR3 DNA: TGTGCCAGCTCGGGACTAGCGGAAGAGACCCAGTACTTC; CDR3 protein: CASSGLAEETQYF
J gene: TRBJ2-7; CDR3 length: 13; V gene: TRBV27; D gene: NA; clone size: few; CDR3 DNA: TGTGCCAGCAGTTTAGGTAACCGTCTAGAGCAGTACTTC; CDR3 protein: CASSLGNRLEQYF
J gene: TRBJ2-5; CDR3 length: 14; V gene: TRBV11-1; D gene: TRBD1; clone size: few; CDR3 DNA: TGTGCCAGCAGCCCACCTACAGGGGGCGAGACCCAGTACTTC; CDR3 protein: CASSPPTGGETQYF
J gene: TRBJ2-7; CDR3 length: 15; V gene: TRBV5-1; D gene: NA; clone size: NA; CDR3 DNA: TGCGCCAGCAGCCTGGGACCGTTCATCTCCTACGAGCAGTACTTC; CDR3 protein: CASSLGPFISYEQYF
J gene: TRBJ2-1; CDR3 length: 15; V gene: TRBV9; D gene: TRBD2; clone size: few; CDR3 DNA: TGTGCCAGCAGCGGAGGGACTAGCGGAGCCAATGAGCAGTTCTTC; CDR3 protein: CASSGGTSGANEQFF
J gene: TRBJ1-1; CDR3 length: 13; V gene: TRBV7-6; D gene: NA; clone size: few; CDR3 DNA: TGTGCCAGCAGCTTAGCGATCGGGACAGAAGCTTTCTTT; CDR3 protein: CASSLAIGTEAFF
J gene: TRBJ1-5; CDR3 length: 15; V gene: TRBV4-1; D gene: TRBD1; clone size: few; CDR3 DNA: TGCGCCAGCAGCCAAGAAGACAGGGGGAGTCAGCCCCAGCATTTT; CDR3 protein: CASSQEDRGSQPQHF
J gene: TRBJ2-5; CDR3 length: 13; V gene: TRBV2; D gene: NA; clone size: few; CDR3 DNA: TGTGCCAGCAGTGAGAGGGGGCAAGAGACCCAGTACTTC; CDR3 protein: CASSERGQETQYF
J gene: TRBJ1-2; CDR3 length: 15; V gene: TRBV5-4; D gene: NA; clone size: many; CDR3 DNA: TGTGCCAGCAGCGACTCCGGGACCGCGATTGGTGGCTACACCTTC; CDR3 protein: CASSDSGTAIGGYTF
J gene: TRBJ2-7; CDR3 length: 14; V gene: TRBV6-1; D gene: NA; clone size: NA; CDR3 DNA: TGTGCCAGCACCTCAAGGGACGTCGACTACGAGCAGTACTTC; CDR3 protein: CASTSRDVDYEQYF
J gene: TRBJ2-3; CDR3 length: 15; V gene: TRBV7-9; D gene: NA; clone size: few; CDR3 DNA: TGTGCCAGCAGCCACTGGACCCTACGCACAGATACGCAGTATTTT; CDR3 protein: CASSHWTLRTDTQYF
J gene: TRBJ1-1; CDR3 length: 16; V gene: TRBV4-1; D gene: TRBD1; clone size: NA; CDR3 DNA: TGCGCCAGCAGCCAAGTCAACTTTGGGGGACAGAAATCAGCTTTCTTT; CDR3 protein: CASSQVNFGGQKSAFF
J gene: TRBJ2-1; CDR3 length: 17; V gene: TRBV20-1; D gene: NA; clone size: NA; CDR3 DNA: TGCTGTGCTAGTCTTCCGACCGCAACATTTTTCTACAATGAGCAGTTCTTC; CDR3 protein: CCASLPTATFFYNEQFF
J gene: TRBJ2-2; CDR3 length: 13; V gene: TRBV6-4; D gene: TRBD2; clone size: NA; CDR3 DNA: TGTGCCAGCAGTGGCGGACTAGCCGGGGAGCTGTTTTTT; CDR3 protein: CASSGGLAGELFF
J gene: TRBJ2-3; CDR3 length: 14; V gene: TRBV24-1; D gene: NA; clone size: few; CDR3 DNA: TGTGCCACCAGTGATTCAGGGAGCACAGATACGCAGTATTTT; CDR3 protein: CATSDSGSTDTQYF
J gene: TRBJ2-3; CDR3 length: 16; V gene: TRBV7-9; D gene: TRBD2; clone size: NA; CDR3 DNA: TGTGCCAGCAGCTTAGTACTAGCGGGAGCCACAGATACGCAGTATTTT; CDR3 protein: CASSLVLAGATDTQYF
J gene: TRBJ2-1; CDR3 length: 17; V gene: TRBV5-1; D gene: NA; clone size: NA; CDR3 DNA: TGCGCCAGCAGCCCGGGGACTGCGAATAGCAGCTACAATGAGCAGTTCTTC; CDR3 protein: CASSPGTANSSYNEQFF
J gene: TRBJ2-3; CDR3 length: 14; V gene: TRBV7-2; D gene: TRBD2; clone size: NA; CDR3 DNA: TGTGCCAGCAGCTCCGGGGGGGGGGCAGATACGCAGTATTTT; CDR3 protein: CASSSGGGADTQYF
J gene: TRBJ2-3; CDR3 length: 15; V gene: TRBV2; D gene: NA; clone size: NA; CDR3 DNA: TGTGCCAGCAGTCACAACCGGGACGGCACAGATACGCAGTATTTT; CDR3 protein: CASSHNRDGTDTQYF
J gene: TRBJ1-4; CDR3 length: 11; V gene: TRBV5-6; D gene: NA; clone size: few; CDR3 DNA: TGTGCCAGCAGCCAGGGCGGCCGACTCGATTTT; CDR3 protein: CASSQGGRLDF
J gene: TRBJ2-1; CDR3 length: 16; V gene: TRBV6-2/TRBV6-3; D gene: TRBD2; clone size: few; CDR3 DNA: TGTGCCAGCAGCTTACTAGCGGGAGAGGGCTACAATGAGCAGTTCTTC; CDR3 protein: CASSLLAGEGYNEQFF
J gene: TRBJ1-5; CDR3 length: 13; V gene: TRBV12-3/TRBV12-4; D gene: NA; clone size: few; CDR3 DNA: TGTGCCAGCAGTTTCCAGGCTAGTCAGCCCCAGCATTTT; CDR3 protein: CASSFQASQPQHF
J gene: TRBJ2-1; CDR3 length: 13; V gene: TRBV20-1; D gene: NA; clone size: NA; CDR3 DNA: TGCAGTGCTAGAGATTTGGAGTGGAATGAGCAGTTCTTC; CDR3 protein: CSARDLEWNEQFF
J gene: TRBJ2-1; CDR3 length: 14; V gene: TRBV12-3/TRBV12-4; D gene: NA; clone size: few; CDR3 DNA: TGTGCCAGCAGCCCCCTAACTAGCAACAATGAGCAGTTCTTC; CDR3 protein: CASSPLTSNNEQFF
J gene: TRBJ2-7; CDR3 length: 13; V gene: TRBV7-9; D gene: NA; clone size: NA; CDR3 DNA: TGTGCCAGCAGCTTGAGTCAGCTCTACGAGCAGTACTTC; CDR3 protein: CASSLSQLYEQYF
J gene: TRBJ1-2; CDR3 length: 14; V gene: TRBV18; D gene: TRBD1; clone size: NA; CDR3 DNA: TGTGCCAGCTCACCTGGGACAGGGAAAGCTGGCTACACCTTC; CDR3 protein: CASSPGTGKAGYTF
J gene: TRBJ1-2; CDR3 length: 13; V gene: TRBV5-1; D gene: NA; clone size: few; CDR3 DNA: TGCGCCAGCACCGTGGGGGGCAACTATGGCTACACCTTC; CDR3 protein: CASTVGGNYGYTF
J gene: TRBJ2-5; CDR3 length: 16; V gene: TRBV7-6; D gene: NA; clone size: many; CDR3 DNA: TGTGCCAGCAGCTTAACTGGAGGGGGAAGTCCAGAGACCCAGTACTTC; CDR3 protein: CASSLTGGGSPETQYF
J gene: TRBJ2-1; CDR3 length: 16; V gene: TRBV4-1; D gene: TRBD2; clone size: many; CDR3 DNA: TGCGCCAGCAGCCAAGATAGGGGAGGGTCCTACAATGAGCAGTTCTTC; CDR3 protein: CASSQDRGGSYNEQFF
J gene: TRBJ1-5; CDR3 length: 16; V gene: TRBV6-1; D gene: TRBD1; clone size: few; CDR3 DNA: TGTGCCAGCAGGAAATCGACAGGGGCTAGCAATCAGCCCCAGCATTTT; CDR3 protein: CASRKSTGASNQPQHF
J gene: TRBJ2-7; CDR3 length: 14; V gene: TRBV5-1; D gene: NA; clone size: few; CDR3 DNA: TGCGCCAGCAGCTTGGGGGACCATGCCGACGAGCAGTACTTC; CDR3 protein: CASSLGDHADEQYF
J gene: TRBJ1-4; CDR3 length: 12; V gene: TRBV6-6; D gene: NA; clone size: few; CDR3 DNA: TGTGCCAGCAGTTATGATCGCGTGGAACTGTTTTTT; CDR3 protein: CASSYDRVELFF
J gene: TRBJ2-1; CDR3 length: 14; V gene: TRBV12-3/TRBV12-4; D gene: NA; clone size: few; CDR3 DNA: TGTGCCAGCAGCTTCCAAGCGGGCTACAATGAGCAGTTCTTC; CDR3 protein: CASSFQAGYNEQFF
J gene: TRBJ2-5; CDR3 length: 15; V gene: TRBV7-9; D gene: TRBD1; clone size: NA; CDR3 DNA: TGTGCCAGCAGCTCTCTTACAGGGGGCGGTGAGACCCAGTACTTC; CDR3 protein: CASSSLTGGGETQYF
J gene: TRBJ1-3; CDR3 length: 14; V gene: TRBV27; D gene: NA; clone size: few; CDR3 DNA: TGTGCCAGCAGTTTCCAGGGCTCTGGAAACACCATATATTTT; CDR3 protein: CASSFQGSGNTIYF
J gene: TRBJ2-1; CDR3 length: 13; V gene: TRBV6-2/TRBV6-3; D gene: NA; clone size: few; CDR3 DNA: TGTGCCAGCAGTCCCGGGACCCACAATGAGCAGTTCTTC; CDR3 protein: CASSPGTHNEQFF
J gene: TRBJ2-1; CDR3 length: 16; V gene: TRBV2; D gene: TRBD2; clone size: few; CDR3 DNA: TGTGCCAGCAGTGGGCTAGCGGGAGGTATATTCAATGAGCAGTTCTTC; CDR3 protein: CASSGLAGGIFNEQFF
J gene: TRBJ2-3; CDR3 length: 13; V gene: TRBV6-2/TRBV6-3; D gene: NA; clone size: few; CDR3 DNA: TGTGCCAGCAGCTCCCGTGTGGGAGATACGCAGTATTTT; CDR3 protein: CASSSRVGDTQYF
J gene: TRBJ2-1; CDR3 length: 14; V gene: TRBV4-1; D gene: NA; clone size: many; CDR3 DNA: TGCGCCAGCAGCCTCCAGGACTTGTACAATGAGCAGTTCTTC; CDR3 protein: CASSLQDLYNEQFF
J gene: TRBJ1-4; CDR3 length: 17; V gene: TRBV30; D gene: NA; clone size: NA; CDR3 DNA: TGTGCCTGGAGCTTCCTTCCTTCCTGGGGGACTAATGAAAAACTGTTTTTT; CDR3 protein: CAWSFLPSWGTNEKLFF
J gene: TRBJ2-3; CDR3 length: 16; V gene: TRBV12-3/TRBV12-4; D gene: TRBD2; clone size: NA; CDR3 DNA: TGTGCCAGCAGGCCGCTAGCGGGAGGATTCACAGATACGCAGTATTTT; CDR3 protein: CASRPLAGGFTDTQYF
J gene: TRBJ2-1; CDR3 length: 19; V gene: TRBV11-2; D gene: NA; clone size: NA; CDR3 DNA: TGTGCCAGCAGTTACGGACAGCTCTGGCTTGAAATTTCCTACAATGAGCAGTTCTTC; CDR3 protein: CASSYGQLWLEISYNEQFF
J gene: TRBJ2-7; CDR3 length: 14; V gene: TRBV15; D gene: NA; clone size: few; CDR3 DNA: TGTGCCACCAGCAGAGATCGCCCGTCCCCCGGGGAGTACTTC; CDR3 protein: CATSRDRPSPGEYF
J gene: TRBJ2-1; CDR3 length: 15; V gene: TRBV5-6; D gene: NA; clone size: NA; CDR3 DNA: TGTGCCAGCAGCTTGGTCCACATGTCCGCGATTGAGCAGTTCTTC; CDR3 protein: CASSLVHMSAIEQFF
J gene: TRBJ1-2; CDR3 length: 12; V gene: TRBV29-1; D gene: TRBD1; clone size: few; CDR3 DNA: TGCAGCGTTGCAGGGGGCGGCTATGGCTACACCTTC; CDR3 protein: CSVAGGGYGYTF
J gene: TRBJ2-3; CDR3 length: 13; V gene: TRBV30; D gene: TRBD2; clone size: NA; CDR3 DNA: TGTGCCTGGGGAGCGGGAGCGAGAGATACGCAGTATTTT; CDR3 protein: CAWGAGARDTQYF
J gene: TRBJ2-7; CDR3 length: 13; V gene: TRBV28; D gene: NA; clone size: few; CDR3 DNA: TGTGCCAGCAGTTACAGGGTAGTAGGCGAGCAGTACTTC; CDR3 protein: CASSYRVVGEQYF
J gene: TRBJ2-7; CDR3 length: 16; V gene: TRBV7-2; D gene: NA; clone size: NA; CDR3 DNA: TGTGCCAGCAGCTTAGGAAGCGGCAGTAATGCCTACGAGCAGTACTTC; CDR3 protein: CASSLGSGSNAYEQYF
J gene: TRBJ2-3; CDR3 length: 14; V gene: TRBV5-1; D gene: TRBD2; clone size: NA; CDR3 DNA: TGCGCCAGCGCGGAAGCGGGGGCCACAGATACGCAGTATTTT; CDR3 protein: CASAEAGATDTQYF